These 8 T cell receptor beta chains were sequenced from one sample in a study of regulatory T cells in long-lasting Graves disease. Building the TCR beta libraries relied on iRepertoire HTBI primers, and CDR3 regions underwent Arm-PCR. TCRdb re-called the multiplex PCR reads with MiXCR, one entry per CDR3 protein. The top ten hold 12% of the sample, which has 530,000 or so distinct CDR3 sequences, 15% to 20% seen once. Indicated time point: newly diagnosed GD, antithyroid drugs for less than 3 months. PBMC RNA served as the TCR library source. These same data were also listed under a study on T cells in Graves' hyperthyroidism and ophthalmopathy.

This material consisted of peripheral blood mononuclear cells (PBMCs), taken at new diagnosis, from a patient treated with antithyroid drugs. Every receptor here comes from a man younger than 35 with Graves disease.

The V gene is TRBV9, the J gene TRBJ1-4; 7 nucleotides align to TRBD1. This CDR3 has 15 amino acids. With V trimmed by 0 bases and J by 8 bases, 7 bases remained unmatched. Germline V gives CDR1 SGDLS, CDR2 YYNGEE. The CDR3 region is CASSVGGAGGEKLFF. CDR3 DNA: TGTGCCAGCAGCGTAGGTGGAGCAGGGGGGGAAAAACTGTTTTTT.

The sample holds a few counts of this clonotype. The chain joins TRBV4-1 to TRBJ2-7, with D possibly being TRBD1 (5 bases). The germline CDR1 and CDR2 sequences are MGHRA and YSYEKL. The CDR3 is 14 amino acids. The V and J ends lost 2 bases and 5 bases respectively, with 13 bases between them. In DNA, the CDR3 is TGCGCCAGCAGCCAATCAGGGCGCACCGACGAGCAGTACTTC. Residues: CASSQSGRTDEQYF.

This chain links TRBV12-3 or TRBV12-4 with TRBJ1-2; possible D gene TRBD1, 5 bases. The CDR3 runs 13 residues. V was pared by 4 bases and J by 4 bases, with 10 bases between. The CDR3 loop reads CASSCDSLYGYTF. CDR3 DNA sequence: TGTGCCAGCAGTTGCGACAGCCTCTATGGCTACACCTTC.

This clonotype was found a few times. This chain uses TRBV12-3 or TRBV12-4 with TRBJ1-2; 8 bases match TRBD1. Trimming cost V 6 bases and J 4 bases; bases outside gene matches: 4. The CDR3 length is 13 residues. CDR3 nucleotide sequence: TGTGCCAGCAGCAGGGGGCCCCGCTATGGCTACACCTTC. It translates to CASSRGPRYGYTF.

This clonotype was seen ten or more times. Its ends do not fully match the called genes, so a read error is possible. The chain employs TRBV2 and TRBJ2-7; D not certain. This CDR3 has 12 amino acids. Germline assignment: CDR1 SNHLY and CDR2 FYNNEI. The CDR3 region is CASSMSLAASIF. In nucleotides, the CDR3 is TGTGCCAGCAGTATGTCCCTCGCAGCATCTATCTTC.

This clonotype was recorded a few times. V usage is TRBV27 and J usage is TRBJ2-7; D could derive from TRBD1 or TRBD2 (6 bases each). This CDR3 region has 15 residues. CDR1 and CDR2 (germline): MNHEY, SMNVEV (reference sequence). V was cut by 8 bases and J by 4 bases, with 21 bases left in between. The CDR3 here is CASFPGSRGGYEQYF. The CDR3 DNA reads TGTGCCAGCTTTCCGGGCAGCCGAGGGGGGTACGAGCAGTACTTC.

The chain is built from TRBV4-2 and TRBJ2-7; TRBD1 is a possible D gene (6 bases). This CDR3 region has 15 residues. V was trimmed by 2 bases and J by 4 bases, leaving 15 bases between them. Germline V lookup: CDR1 LGHNA, CDR2 YNFKEQ. CDR3 sequence (DNA): TGTGCCAGCAGCCAAAGAACCGGGACACCTTACGAGCAGTACTTC. Translation: CASSQRTGTPYEQYF.

This clonotype occurred a few times. V and J are TRBV5-6 and TRBJ1-1; TRBD1 aligns across 7 bases. The CDR3 spans 14 residues. The germline V gene encodes CDR1 SGHDT and CDR2 YYEEEE. The J segment lost 2 bases and the V segment lost 1 base, leaving 2 bases of the junction unmatched. The CDR3 DNA reads as TGTGCCAGCAGCTTGAACAGGGGAAACACTGAAGCTTTCTTT. It specifies CASSLNRGNTEAFF.